This T cell receptor (beta chain) is from a study of T cell responses to AZD1222 COVID-19 vaccine. Study at large: Second-dose timings of about 4 or about 12 weeks were pooled.

Broader study findings: Repertoires were sampled only after the peak T cell response. After two AZD1222 doses, spike-specific TCR breadth and depth rose versus day 0. Across spike, vaccine-associated CD4 TCRs were found, dominant at 160-218 and 743-854.

In this sample, this clone turned up a few times. Its antigen is as yet unknown. Measured with immunoSEQ multiplex PCR; TCRdb has only the in-frame clones, and not every one. The sample lists some 140,000 clones, 80% to 95% occurring once. This CDR3 is built from 16 residues. Germline V gene lookup returns CDR1 MNHNY and CDR2 SVGAGI (reference sequence). Unmatched junction bases numbered 14, after V lost 10 bases and J lost 5 bases. The starting material was peripheral blood, obtained on day 0 of AZD1222 vaccination. The origin of this receptor is an adult in good health. The chain combines TRBV6-6 with TRBJ1-5, with 10 bases aligning to TRBD1. In DNA form, the CDR3 reads TGTGCCACCCAACCTCCAACGACAGGGGGCGATCAGCCCCAGCATTTT. It codes for CATQPPTTGGDQPQHF.